The clone carrying this T cell receptor beta chain was detected ten times or more. Its antigen is not identified. Unique molecular identifiers tagged the TCRbeta library. TCRdb processed the PCR reads anew with MiXCR; each CDR3 protein has one entry. The table records around 100,000 distinct CDR3 sequences, under 13% of them present only once. The CDR3 length is 16 residues. CDR1 SGHKS and CDR2 YYEKEE come from the germline V gene (reference sequence). V was pared by 2 bases and J by 0 bases, with 12 bases between. This sample is drawn from a study of T-cell reconstitution after alpha-beta-depleted transplantation in children. General study results and limits: Reportedly, only several hundred clones from non-depleted graft cells drove alpha-beta T-cell counts at about two months. Once a year had passed after transplant, T-cell counts and diversity came mostly from newly produced T cells.

The chain recombines TRBV5-5 with TRBJ1-5; D uncertain. The sequenced sample was PBMCs, obtained before TCRalphabeta/CD19-depleted stem cell transplant. The TCR comes from a boy between 2 and 10 years old with acute lymphoblastic leukemia, due to receive a stem cell transplant. The CDR3 is CASSFTPTVSNQPQHF. CDR3 sequence (DNA): TGTGCCAGCAGCTTCACCCCCACAGTTAGCAATCAGCCCCAGCATTTT.